Below, 19 T cell receptor beta chains from the same sample are listed, as sequenced in a study of T cells after yellow fever vaccination. Using its own MiXCR run on the 5' RACE reads, TCRdb lists one record per CDR3 protein. The table includes a few hundred thousand distinct CDR3 sequences, about 15% detected once. Material: PBMCs, obtained 4 to 6 days after the first yellow fever vaccination. These receptors were collected from a man aged 18 to 29 who received the YFV17D yellow fever vaccine.

This clonotype showed up just a few times. The chain employs TRBV5-1 and TRBJ2-3, with 9 positions matching TRBD1. The germline gives CDR1 SGHRS, CDR2 YFSETQ. Trimming cost V 3 bases and J 2 bases; bases outside gene matches: 4. CDR3 size: 15 residues. Here the CDR3 reads CASSSQGAVTDTQYF. The CDR3, as DNA: TGCGCCAGCAGCTCACAGGGGGCGGTCACAGATACGCAGTATTTT.

CDR3 region: CASGTGQGRGSPLHF. In DNA form, the CDR3 reads TGTGCCAGCGGAACTGGTCAGGGTCGGGGTTCACCCCTCCACTTT. The chain carries TRBV28 and TRBJ1-6; weak D call: TRBD1 (5 bases). The V end was cut by 8 bases, the J end by 9 bases, with 20 bases between. Germline lookup yields CDR1 MDHEN and CDR2 SYDVKM. The CDR3 is 15 amino acids. Filled out from reference TRBV28 and TRBJ1-6, the complete variable domain reads DVKVTQSSRYLVKRTGEKVFLECVQDMDHENMFWYRQDPGLGLRLIYFSYDVKMKEKGDIPEGYSVSREKKERFSLILESASTNQTSMYLCASGTGQGRGSPLHFGNGTRLTVT.

The rearrangement uses TRBV5-4 and TRBJ2-5, with 7 positions matching TRBD2. Germline CDR1 reads SGHNT; CDR2 reads YYREEE (reference sequence). Trimming removed 4 bases from V and 4 bases from J; junction bases left unmatched: 10. The CDR3 is 15 residues long. Here the CDR3 DNA reads TGTGCCAGCAGCGGGGGAGGGGTACAGTTAGAGACCCAGTACTTC. Translation gives CASSGGGVQLETQYF.

There are a few counts of this clonotype. The chain recombines TRBV7-2 with TRBJ2-5; no reliable D call. The germline V and J ends were trimmed by 1 base and 2 bases, with 11 bases remaining between them. In germline, CDR1 is SGHTA, CDR2 FQGNSA. The CDR3 spans 15 residues. The CDR3 bases are TGTGCCAGCAGCTTAGTCCGGCCGTATCAAGAGACCCAGTACTTC. Protein sequence: CASSLVRPYQETQYF.

The genes are TRBV20-1 and TRBJ2-7; D assignment may be TRBD1 or TRBD2 (5 bases each). The CDR3 is 13 amino acids. The V end lost 2 bases, the J end lost 6 bases, and 14 bases lay between the germline ends. Germline loops: CDR1 DFQATT, CDR2 SNEGSKA (reference sequence). The CDR3 loop reads CSARRDIGTEQYF. As DNA, the CDR3 is TGCAGTGCTAGACGCGACATTGGGACCGAGCAGTACTTC.

V gene TRBV5-1 combines with J gene TRBJ2-3; D is possibly TRBD2 (5 bases). This CDR3 has 12 residues. Germline loops: CDR1 SGHRS, CDR2 YFSETQ. Deletions cut 3 bases from V and 13 bases from J, with 15 bases between. In DNA form, the CDR3 reads TGCGCCAGCAGCTCGGACGGGGATATGAAGTATTTT. Translation: CASSSDGDMKYF.

The sample holds a few counts of this clonotype. CDR3 coding DNA: TGTGCCATCAGTGAGGAGGGGGGTCGAGATACGCAGTATTTT. This encodes CAISEEGGRDTQYF. V is TRBV10-3 and J is TRBJ2-3; tentatively, D is TRBD1 or TRBD2 (6 bases each). The CDR3 totals 14 residues. The germline gives CDR1 ENHRY, CDR2 SYGVKD. Trimming removed 2 bases from V and 5 bases from J, with 11 bases in between.

The rearrangement uses TRBV12-5 and TRBJ2-2; D gene unclear. This CDR3 has 13 residues. The germline V gene encodes CDR1 LGHNT and CDR2 FRNRAP. Trimming took off 1 base at V and 4 bases at J, with 4 bases between the two ends. The CDR3 bases are TGTGCTAGTGGTTTGGGGCGCACCGGGGAGCTGTTTTTT. This gives the protein CASGLGRTGELFF.

This chain joins TRBV4-3 and TRBJ2-6; D may be TRBD1 (6 bases). V gave up 1 base and J gave up 0 bases, with 10 bases separating them. The germline V gene encodes CDR1 LGHNA and CDR2 YSLEER. CDR3 length equals 17 residues. The CDR3 region has the DNA TGCGCCAGCAGCCAAGGGACAGTAGCCTCTGGGGCCAACGTCCTGACTTTC. Protein sequence: CASSQGTVASGANVLTF.

This clonotype was seen ten or more times. The chain recombines TRBV6-1 with TRBJ1-1; D is possibly TRBD1 (5 bases). Deletions cut 2 bases from V and 7 bases from J, with 20 bases between. The CDR3 has 16 amino acids. Germline V gives CDR1 MNHNS, CDR2 SASEGT. The CDR3 nucleotides are TGTGCCAGCAGTGAATGGGGCAACGGGGCGGCAATTGAAGCTTTCTTT. Translation gives CASSEWGNGAAIEAFF.

The V and J genes are TRBV5-1 and TRBJ1-2, with unresolved D. Trimming shortened V by 0 bases and J by 4 bases, and 10 bases separated the two germline ends. The CDR3 has 14 amino acids. Germline CDR1 is SGHRS and CDR2 is YFSETQ. CDR3 in DNA: TGCGCCAGCAGCTTGGTGGCAAAACCCTATGGCTACACCTTC. Encoded protein: CASSLVAKPYGYTF.

This clonotype was observed a handful of times. The chain has TRBV5-1 and TRBJ1-3; D is unclear. CDR1 and CDR2 (germline): SGHRS, YFSETQ. This CDR3 comprises 17 residues. V was trimmed by 0 bases and J by 0 bases, leaving 13 bases between them. CDR3 residues: CASSLDAWDLSGNTIYF. CDR3 bases: TGCGCCAGCAGCTTGGACGCGTGGGATCTCTCTGGAAACACCATATATTTT.

This clonotype showed up just a few times. The V and J genes are TRBV4-1 and TRBJ2-1; D is perhaps TRBD2 (7 bases). V was shortened by 1 base and J by 4 bases, with 11 bases between the two germline ends. Germline assignment: CDR1 MGHRA and CDR2 YSYEKL. The CDR3 spans 15 residues. CDR3 DNA: TGCGCCAGCAGCCAAGTGGGGGGGCCTTACAATGAGCAGTTCTTC. Residues: CASSQVGGPYNEQFF.

This clonotype was found a few times. The chain joins TRBV27 to TRBJ2-3; the D is unclear. In germline, CDR1 is MNHEY, CDR2 SMNVEV (reference sequence). V lost 3 bases and J lost 1, with 5 bases in between. CDR3 length: 13 amino acids. In DNA form, the CDR3 reads TGTGCCAGCAGTTTCAAGCGCACAGATACGCAGTATTTT. It encodes CASSFKRTDTQYF.

This sequence joins TRBV9 and TRBJ2-5; D gene unclear. V lost 2 bases and J lost 4, with 12 bases in between. Germline CDR1 reads SGDLS; CDR2 reads YYNGEE. CDR3 size: 14 residues. CDR3 loop: CASSVTPIGETQYF. The CDR3 coding sequence is TGTGCCAGCAGCGTCACGCCGATCGGAGAGACCCAGTACTTC. Full variable domain (missing parts from reference TRBV9 and TRBJ2-5): DSGVTQTPKHLITATGQRVTLRCSPRSGDLSVYWYQQSLDQGLQFLIQYYNGEERAKGNILERFSAQQFPDLHSELNLSSLELGDSALYFCASSVTPIGETQYFGPGTRLLVL.

CDR3 sequence reads: CASSYRVGFGYEQYF. DNA of the CDR3: TGTGCCAGCAGTTACAGGGTTGGATTCGGGTACGAGCAGTACTTC. This rearrangement joins TRBV12-3 or TRBV12-4 to TRBJ2-7, with a tentative D call TRBD1 (6 bases). This CDR3 has 15 amino acids. V shed 4 bases and J shed 4 bases, with 17 bases lying between them.

This clonotype was seen more than once but under ten times. The V and J genes are TRBV28 and TRBJ2-7; TRBD2 matches at 7 bases. The ends lost 5 bases at V and 4 bases at J; junction bases unmatched: 8. The germline V gene encodes CDR1 MDHEN and CDR2 SYDVKM. The CDR3 length is 14 residues. For the CDR3, the DNA is TGTGCCAGCAGTCCCGCGCCAGCGGGGTACGAGCAGTACGTC. This translates into CASSPAPAGYEQYV.

The chain links TRBV7-2 to TRBJ2-7; 11 nucleotides align to TRBD2. V shed 5 bases and J 2 bases; nucleotides not matched to a gene: 11. The V gene's germline CDR1 is SGHTA and CDR2 FQGNSA. The CDR3 runs to 17 residues. CDR3 nucleotides: TGTGCCAGCAGCCGTGGCGTAGCGGGGGGGTCCCCCTACGAGCAGTACTTC. Translated, it gives CASSRGVAGGSPYEQYF.

The chain is built from TRBV12-3 or TRBV12-4 and TRBJ1-2; a possible D gene is TRBD1 (5 bases). The CDR3 totals 14 residues. Between the trimmed V and J ends, which lost 6 bases and 4 bases, there was a span of 15 bases. The chain's CDR3 is CASSHTRDSYGYTF. The CDR3 DNA is TGTGCCAGCAGCCACACCAGGGACTCCTATGGCTACACCTTC.